This entry lists 7 T cell receptor beta chains sequenced from one sample in a study of cytomegalovirus exposure and HLA in healthy donors (dated by TCRdb to the late 2010s). Preparation of the library involved the immunoSEQ multiplex PCR assay. A mixture of 60 forward primers for TCR Vbeta segments and 13 reverse primers for TCR Jbeta segments was used in the multiplex PCR. The clones in this table, taken by TCRdb from immuneACCESS, are in-frame only. Not every clone is retained; where verified, under half of the shortfall comes from an unresolved V gene, and the cause of the rest is unknown. This sample lists 250,000 or so clones; nearly 95% were detected once. Roughly 1.5% of the sample belongs to the ten largest clones. Sequenced: PBMCs. The receptor source for this set is a girl aged 2-10 years in good health and CMV-seronegative.

This clone was seen only a few times. Other nucleotide sequences from this sample produce the same CDR3. V is TRBV30 and J is TRBJ2-3, with unresolved D. Germline CDR1 and CDR2: GTSNPN and SVGIG (reference sequence). V was cut by 1 base and J by 1 base, with 3 bases left in between. The CDR3 is made up of 12 amino acids. CDR3 sequence reads: CAWSGGTDTQYF. The CDR3, as DNA: TGTGCCTGGAGTGGCGGCACAGATACGCAGTATTTT.

The chain couples TRBV28 to TRBJ1-1; 11 bases match TRBD1. V was clipped by 11 bases and J by 4 bases; unmatched bases: 12. CDR1 and CDR2 (germline): MDHEN, SYDVKM. This CDR3 comprises 15 residues. This chain's CDR3 is CAAGGQGAFTTEAFF. The CDR3 nucleotides are TGTGCCGCAGGCGGACAGGGGGCATTCACCACTGAAGCTTTCTTT.

In nucleotides, the CDR3 is TGTGCCACCAGCAGAAAAAGACAGGGGACCACCCGCCTTTCAGAGACCCAGTACTTC. Its protein product is CATSRKRQGTTRLSETQYF. The chain is built from TRBV15 and TRBJ2-5, with 8 bases aligning to TRBD1. The CDR3 is made up of 19 amino acids. CDR1 is LNHNV and CDR2 is YYDKDF in the germline V gene (reference sequence). V was pared by 2 bases and J by 4 bases, with 18 bases of the junction left unmatched.

The CDR3 sequence is CAWSLMGKGTEAFF. CDR3 coding DNA: TGTGCCTGGAGCCTCATGGGAAAGGGGACTGAAGCTTTCTTT. The chain couples TRBV30 to TRBJ1-1; perhaps TRBD1 as D (5 bases). Per germline, CDR1 GTSNPN and CDR2 SVGIG (reference sequence). Trimming removed 3 bases from V and 5 bases from J, with 16 bases in between. The CDR3 has 14 residues.

This clone was seen a handful of times. The chain uses TRBV25-1 and TRBJ2-1, with a tentative D call TRBD2 (6 bases). V was cut by 3 bases and J by 4 bases, with 10 bases left in between. The CDR3 totals 14 residues. The germline V gene has CDR1 MGHDK and CDR2 SYGVNS. This CDR3 reads CASSDGSGYNEQFF. For the CDR3, the DNA is TGTGCCAGCAGTGACGGGAGCGGGTACAATGAGCAGTTCTTC.

The rearrangement links TRBV6-5 to TRBJ2-7; D is perhaps TRBD1 (5 bases). There are 14 residues in the CDR3. The germline V gene has CDR1 MNHEY and CDR2 SVGAGI. Trimming stripped 7 bases from V and 2 bases from J, with 15 bases between. The CDR3 bases are TGTGCCAGCATGGGGCAATGGCAGCCCTACGAGCAGTACTTC. This gives the protein CASMGQWQPYEQYF.

The chain uses TRBV27 and TRBJ2-7; 8 bases align to TRBD1. The V gene end was trimmed by 3 bases and the J gene end by 7 bases; junction bases not matched to a gene: 5. Germline V gives CDR1 MNHEY, CDR2 SMNVEV (reference sequence). The CDR3 loop spans 13 amino acids. CDR3 sequence: CASSFGQGAEQYF. The CDR3 bases are TGTGCCAGCAGTTTCGGGCAGGGGGCTGAGCAGTACTTC.